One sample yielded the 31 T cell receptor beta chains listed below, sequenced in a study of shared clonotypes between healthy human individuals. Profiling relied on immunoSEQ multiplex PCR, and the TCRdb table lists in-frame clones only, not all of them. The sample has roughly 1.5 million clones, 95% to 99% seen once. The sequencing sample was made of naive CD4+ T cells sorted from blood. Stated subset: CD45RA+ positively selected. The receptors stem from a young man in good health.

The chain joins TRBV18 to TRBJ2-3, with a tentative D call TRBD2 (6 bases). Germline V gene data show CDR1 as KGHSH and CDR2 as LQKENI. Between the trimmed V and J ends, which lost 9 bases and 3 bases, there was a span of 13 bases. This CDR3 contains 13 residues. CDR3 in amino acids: CASQLAGTDTQYF. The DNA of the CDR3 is TGTGCCAGTCAATTGGCGGGAACAGATACGCAGTATTTT.

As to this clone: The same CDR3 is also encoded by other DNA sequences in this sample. CDR3 bases: TGCAGCGGGAGGACTAGCGGGTACAATGAGCAGTTCTTC. Its protein is CSGRTSGYNEQFF. The chain joins TRBV29-1 to TRBJ2-1; 11 bases match TRBD2. Germline V lookup: CDR1 SQVTM, CDR2 ANQGSEA. The CDR3 spans 13 residues. V lost 7 bases to trimming and J lost 4 bases; unmatched junction nucleotides: 3.

The CDR3: CASSVGVQATNEQFF. The CDR3 coding sequence is TGTGCCAGCAGCGTAGGCGTACAGGCCACAAATGAGCAGTTCTTC. V gene TRBV9 combines with J gene TRBJ2-1, with D tentatively TRBD1 (5 bases). V lost 0 bases and J lost 7, with 14 bases in between. The CDR3 extends over 15 amino acids. Germline CDR1 is SGDLS and CDR2 is YYNGEE.

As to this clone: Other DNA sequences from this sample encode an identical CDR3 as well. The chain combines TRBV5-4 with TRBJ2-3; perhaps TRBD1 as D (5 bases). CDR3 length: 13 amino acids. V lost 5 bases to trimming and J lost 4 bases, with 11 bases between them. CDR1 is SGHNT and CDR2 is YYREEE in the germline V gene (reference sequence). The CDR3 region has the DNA TGTGCCAGCAGTTCAAGGGGCGCAGATACGCAGTATTTT. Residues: CASSSRGADTQYF.

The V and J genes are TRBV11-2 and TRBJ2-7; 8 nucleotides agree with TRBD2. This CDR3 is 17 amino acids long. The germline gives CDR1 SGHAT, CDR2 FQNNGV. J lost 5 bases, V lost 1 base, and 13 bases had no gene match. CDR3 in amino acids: CASSLAGGPLPGNEQYF. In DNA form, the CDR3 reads TGTGCCAGCAGCTTAGCGGGAGGGCCCCTACCTGGGAACGAGCAGTACTTC.

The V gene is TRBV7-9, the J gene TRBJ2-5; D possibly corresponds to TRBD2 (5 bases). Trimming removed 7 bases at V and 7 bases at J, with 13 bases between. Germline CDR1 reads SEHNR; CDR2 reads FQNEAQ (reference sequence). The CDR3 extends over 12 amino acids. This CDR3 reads CASTQDEGTQYF. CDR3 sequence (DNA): TGTGCCAGCACCCAAGATGAGGGGACCCAGTACTTC.

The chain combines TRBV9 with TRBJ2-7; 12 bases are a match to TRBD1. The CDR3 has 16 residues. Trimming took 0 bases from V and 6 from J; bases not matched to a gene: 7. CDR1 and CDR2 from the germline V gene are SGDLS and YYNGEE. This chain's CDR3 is CASSVGIGTGGVEQYF. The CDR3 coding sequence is TGTGCCAGCAGCGTAGGCATAGGGACAGGGGGCGTCGAGCAGTACTTC.

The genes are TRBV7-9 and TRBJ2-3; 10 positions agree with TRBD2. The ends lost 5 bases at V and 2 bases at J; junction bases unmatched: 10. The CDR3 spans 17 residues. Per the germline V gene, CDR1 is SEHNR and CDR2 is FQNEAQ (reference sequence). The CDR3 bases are TGTGCCAGCAGCCCCCGGGTAGCGGGAGGATTCACAGATACGCAGTATTTT. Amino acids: CASSPRVAGGFTDTQYF.

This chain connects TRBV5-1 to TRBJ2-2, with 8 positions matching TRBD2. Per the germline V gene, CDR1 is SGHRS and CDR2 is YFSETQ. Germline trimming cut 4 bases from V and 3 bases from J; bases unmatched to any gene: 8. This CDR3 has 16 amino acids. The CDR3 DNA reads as TGCGCCAGCAGCCCACCGTTACTAGCGGACACCGGGGAGCTGTTTTTT. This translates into CASSPPLLADTGELFF.

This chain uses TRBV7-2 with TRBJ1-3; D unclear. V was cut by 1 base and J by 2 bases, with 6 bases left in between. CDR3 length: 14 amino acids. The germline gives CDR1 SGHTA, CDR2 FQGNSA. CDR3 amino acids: CASSLGTTGNTIYF. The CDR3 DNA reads TGTGCCAGCAGCTTAGGTACAACTGGAAACACCATATATTTT. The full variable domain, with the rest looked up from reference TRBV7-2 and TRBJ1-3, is GAGVSQSPSNKVTEKGKDVELRCDPISGHTALYWYRQSLGQGLEFLIYFQGNSAPDKSGLPSDRFSAERTGGSVSTLTIQRTQQEDSAVYLCASSLGTTGNTIYFGEGSWLTVV.

The CDR3 reads CASINSLSNQPQHF. DNA of the CDR3: TGTGCCAGCATAAACTCGTTAAGCAATCAGCCCCAGCATTTT. The rearrangement uses TRBV28 and TRBJ1-5; D is unresolved. The CDR3 has 14 residues. The germline CDR1 and CDR2 sequences are MDHEN and SYDVKM. Trimming removed 7 bases at V and 1 base at J, with 11 bases between.

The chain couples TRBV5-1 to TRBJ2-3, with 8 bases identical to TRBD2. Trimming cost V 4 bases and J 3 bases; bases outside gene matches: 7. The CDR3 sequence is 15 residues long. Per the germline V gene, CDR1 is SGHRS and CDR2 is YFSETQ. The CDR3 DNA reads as TGCGCCAGCAGCCCGGGGGGGCAGCGGACAGATACGCAGTATTTT. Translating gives CASSPGGQRTDTQYF.

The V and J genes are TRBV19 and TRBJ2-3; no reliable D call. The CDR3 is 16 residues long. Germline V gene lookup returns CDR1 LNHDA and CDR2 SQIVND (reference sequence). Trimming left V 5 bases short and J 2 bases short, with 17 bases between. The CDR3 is CASSDFSGRITDTQYF. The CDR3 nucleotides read TGTGCCAGTAGTGACTTTTCTGGCAGGATCACAGATACGCAGTATTTT.

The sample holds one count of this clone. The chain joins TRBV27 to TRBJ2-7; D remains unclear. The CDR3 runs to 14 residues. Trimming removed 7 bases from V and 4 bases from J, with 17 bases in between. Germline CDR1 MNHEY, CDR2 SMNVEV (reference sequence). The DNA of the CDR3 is TGTGCCAGCACTACGGCCGGGTTACCGTACGAGCAGTACTTC. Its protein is CASTTAGLPYEQYF.

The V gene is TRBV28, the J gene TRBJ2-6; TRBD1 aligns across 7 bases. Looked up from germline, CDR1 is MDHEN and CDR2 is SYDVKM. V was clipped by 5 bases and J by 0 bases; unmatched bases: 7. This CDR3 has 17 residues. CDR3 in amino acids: CASSPRTGLSGANVLTF. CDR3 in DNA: TGTGCCAGCAGTCCTCGGACAGGCCTCTCTGGGGCCAACGTCCTGACTTTC.

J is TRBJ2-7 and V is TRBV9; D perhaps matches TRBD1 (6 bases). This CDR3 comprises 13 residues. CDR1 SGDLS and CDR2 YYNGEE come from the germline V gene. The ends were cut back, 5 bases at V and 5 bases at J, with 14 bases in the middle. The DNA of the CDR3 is TGTGCCAGCAGTCCGAGGGGGACCGACGAGCAGTACTTC. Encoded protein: CASSPRGTDEQYF. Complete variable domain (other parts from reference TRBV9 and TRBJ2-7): DSGVTQTPKHLITATGQRVTLRCSPRSGDLSVYWYQQSLDQGLQFLIQYYNGEERAKGNILERFSAQQFPDLHSELNLSSLELGDSALYFCASSPRGTDEQYFGPGTRLTVT.

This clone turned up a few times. The CDR3 sequence: CASSVQGQQPQHF. In DNA, the CDR3 is TGTGCCAGCAGCGTACAGGGACAACAGCCCCAGCATTTT. This sequence joins TRBV7-9 and TRBJ1-5, with D maybe TRBD1 (6 bases). The CDR3 covers 13 residues. V was shortened by 5 bases and J by 7 bases, with 12 bases between the two germline ends. Germline CDR1 is SEHNR and CDR2 is FQNEAQ (reference sequence).

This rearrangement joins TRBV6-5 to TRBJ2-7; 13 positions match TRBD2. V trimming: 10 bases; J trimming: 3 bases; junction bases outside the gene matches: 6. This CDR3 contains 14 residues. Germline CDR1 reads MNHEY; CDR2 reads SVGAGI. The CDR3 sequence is CATRTSGSDYEQYF. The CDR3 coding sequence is TGTGCCACCAGGACTAGCGGGAGTGACTACGAGCAGTACTTC.

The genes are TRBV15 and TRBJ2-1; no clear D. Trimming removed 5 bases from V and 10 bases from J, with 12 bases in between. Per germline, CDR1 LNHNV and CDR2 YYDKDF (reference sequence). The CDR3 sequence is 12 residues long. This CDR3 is CATSARLEEQFF. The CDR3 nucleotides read TGTGCCACCAGCGCCCGACTGGAGGAGCAGTTCTTC.

The chain's CDR3 is CASSTDTNYEQYF. The CDR3 region has the DNA TGTGCCAGTTCAACGGACACAAACTACGAGCAGTACTTC. The chain recombines TRBV19 with TRBJ2-7; maybe TRBD1 (5 bases). The V end was cut by 8 bases, the J end by 3 bases, with 14 bases between. The germline CDR1 and CDR2 sequences are LNHDA and SQIVND (reference sequence). CDR3 size: 13 residues.

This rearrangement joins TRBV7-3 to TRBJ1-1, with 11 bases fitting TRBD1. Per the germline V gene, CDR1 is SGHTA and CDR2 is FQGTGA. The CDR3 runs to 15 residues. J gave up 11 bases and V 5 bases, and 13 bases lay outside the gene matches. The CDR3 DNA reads TGTGCCAGCAGCCCGACACCGGGACAGGGGGTTAAGGCTTTCTTT. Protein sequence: CASSPTPGQGVKAFF.

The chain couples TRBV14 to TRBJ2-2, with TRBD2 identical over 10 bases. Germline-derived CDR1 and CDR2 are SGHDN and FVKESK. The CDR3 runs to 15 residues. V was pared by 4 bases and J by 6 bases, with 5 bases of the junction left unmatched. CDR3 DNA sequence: TGTGCCAGCAGCCTACTAGCGGGATTGGCCGGGGAGCTGTTTTTT. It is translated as CASSLLAGLAGELFF. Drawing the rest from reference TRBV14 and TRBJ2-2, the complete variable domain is EAGVTQFPSHSVIEKGQTVTLRCDPISGHDNLYWYRRVMGKEIKFLLHFVKESKQDESGMPNNRFLAERTGGTYSTLKVQPAELEDSGVYFCASSLLAGLAGELFFGEGSRLTVL.

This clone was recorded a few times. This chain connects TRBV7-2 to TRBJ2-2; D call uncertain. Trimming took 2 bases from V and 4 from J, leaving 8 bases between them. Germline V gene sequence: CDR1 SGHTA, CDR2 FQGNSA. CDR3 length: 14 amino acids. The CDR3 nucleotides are TGTGCCAGCAGCTTAACCGTTTCCACCGGGGAGCTGTTTTTT. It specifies CASSLTVSTGELFF. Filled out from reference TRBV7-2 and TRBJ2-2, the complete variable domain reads GAGVSQSPSNKVTEKGKDVELRCDPISGHTALYWYRQSLGQGLEFLIYFQGNSAPDKSGLPSDRFSAERTGGSVSTLTIQRTQQEDSAVYLCASSLTVSTGELFFGEGSRLTVL.

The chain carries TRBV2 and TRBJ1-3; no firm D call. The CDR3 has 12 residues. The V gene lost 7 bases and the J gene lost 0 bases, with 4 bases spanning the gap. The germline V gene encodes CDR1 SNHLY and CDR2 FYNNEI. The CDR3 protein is CASKASGNTIYF. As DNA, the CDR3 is TGTGCCAGCAAGGCCTCTGGAAACACCATATATTTT.

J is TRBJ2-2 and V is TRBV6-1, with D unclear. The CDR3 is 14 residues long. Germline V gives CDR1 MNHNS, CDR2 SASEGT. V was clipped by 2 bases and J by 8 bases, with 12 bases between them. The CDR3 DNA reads TGTGCCAGCAGTGAACTCTCTCTCGTGGGGGAGCTGTTTTTT. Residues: CASSELSLVGELFF.

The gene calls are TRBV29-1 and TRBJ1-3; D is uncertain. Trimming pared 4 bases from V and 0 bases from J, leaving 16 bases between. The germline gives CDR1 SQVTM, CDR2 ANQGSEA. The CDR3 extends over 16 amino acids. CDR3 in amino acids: CSVALPNVSSGNTIYF. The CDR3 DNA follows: TGCAGCGTTGCCCTCCCTAACGTTAGCTCTGGAAACACCATATATTTT.

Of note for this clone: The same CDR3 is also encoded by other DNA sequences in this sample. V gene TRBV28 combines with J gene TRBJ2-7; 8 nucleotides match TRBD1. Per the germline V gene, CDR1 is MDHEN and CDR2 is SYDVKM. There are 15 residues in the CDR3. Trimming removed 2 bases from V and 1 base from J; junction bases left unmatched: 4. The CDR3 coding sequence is TGTGCCAGCAGTTTAGGTACAGGGGGGTCCTACGAGCAGTACTTC. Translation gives CASSLGTGGSYEQYF.

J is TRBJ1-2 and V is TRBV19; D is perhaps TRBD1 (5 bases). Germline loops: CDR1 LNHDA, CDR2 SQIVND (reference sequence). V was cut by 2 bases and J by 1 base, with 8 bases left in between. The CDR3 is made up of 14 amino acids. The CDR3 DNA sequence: TGTGCCAGTAGTATACAGGGTTTTAACTATGGCTACACCTTC. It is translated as CASSIQGFNYGYTF.

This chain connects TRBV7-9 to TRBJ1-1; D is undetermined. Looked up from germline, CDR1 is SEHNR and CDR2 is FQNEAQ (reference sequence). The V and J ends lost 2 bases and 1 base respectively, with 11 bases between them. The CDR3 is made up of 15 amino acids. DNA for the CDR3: TGTGCCAGCAGCTTACGCGAGTTAAAGAACACTGAAGCTTTCTTT. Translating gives CASSLRELKNTEAFF.

Here the CDR3 reads CASSEFSTGGFTEAFF. CDR3 in DNA: TGTGCCAGCAGTGAATTTTCGACAGGGGGCTTCACTGAAGCTTTCTTT. The rearrangement joins TRBV25-1 to TRBJ1-1; the match to TRBD1 covers 10 bases. Losses at the gene ends were 1 base for V and 4 bases for J; bases not matched to a gene: 6. Germline V gene sequence: CDR1 MGHDK, CDR2 SYGVNS. CDR3 length equals 16 residues.

The CDR3, as DNA: TGTGCCAGCAGTTTAAATAGTTTGACTAGCGCCTTCTCCTACGAGCAGTACTTC. It yields the protein CASSLNSLTSAFSYEQYF. The chain links TRBV27 to TRBJ2-7; 8 bases line up with TRBD2. Germline V gene lookup returns CDR1 MNHEY and CDR2 SMNVEV (reference sequence). CDR3 length: 18 residues. Trimming removed 2 bases from V and 0 bases from J; junction bases left unmatched: 12.